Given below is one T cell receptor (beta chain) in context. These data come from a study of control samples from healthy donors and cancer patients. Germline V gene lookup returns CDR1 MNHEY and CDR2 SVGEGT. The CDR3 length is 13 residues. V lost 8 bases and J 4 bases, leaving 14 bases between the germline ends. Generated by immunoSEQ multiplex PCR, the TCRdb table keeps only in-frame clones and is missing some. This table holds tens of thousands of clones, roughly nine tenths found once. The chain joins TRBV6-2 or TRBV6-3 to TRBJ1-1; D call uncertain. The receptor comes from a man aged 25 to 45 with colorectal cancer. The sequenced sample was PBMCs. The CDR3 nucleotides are TGTGCCAGCGGCCCAACCTTGGGCACTGAAGCTTTCTTT. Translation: CASGPTLGTEAFF.